Shown below are 28 T cell receptor beta chains from a single sample sequenced in a study of HIV-infected patients and healthy controls. Reverse transcription used 450 to 650 ng RNA and constant-region primers for alpha and beta. Using multiplexing indices, alpha and beta chain libraries were generated apart by chain-specific third strand synthesis. TCRdb reprocessed the 5' RACE reads via MiXCR and lists one record per CDR3 protein. Of 7,500 to 10,000 distinct CDR3 sequences in the sample, more than 7% are singletons; the top ten hold 30% to 40%. All unsorted peripheral T cells were captured because whole blood was used without fractionation. The specimen comprised blood, sampled before antiretroviral therapy. All receptors derive from an adult with HIV infection. The donor label of this sample is uncertain.

This clonotype has only a few counts. The chain links TRBV25-1 to TRBJ2-5; D remains unclear. V was shortened by 4 bases and J by 4 bases, with 10 bases between the two germline ends. The CDR3 loop spans 13 amino acids. The germline V gene has CDR1 MGHDK and CDR2 SYGVNS. In nucleotides, the CDR3 is TGTGCCAGCAGTGTCTCGGGTGGAGAGACCCAGTACTTC. Encoded protein: CASSVSGGETQYF.

This clonotype was observed at least ten times. The rearrangement uses TRBV20-1 and TRBJ2-5, with D possibly matching TRBD1 (6 bases). Germline CDR1 and CDR2: DFQATT and SNEGSKA (reference sequence). The length of the CDR3 is 14 residues. Deletions cut 6 bases from V and 0 bases from J, with 14 bases between. The chain's CDR3 is CSALSSGDQETQYF. The DNA of the CDR3 is TGCAGTGCCCTGAGCTCAGGGGACCAAGAGACCCAGTACTTC.

This clonotype has a count of ten or more. The V and J genes are TRBV5-1 and TRBJ1-1; unclear D gene. CDR1 SGHRS and CDR2 YFSETQ come from the germline V gene. The CDR3 runs to 14 residues. V gave up 2 bases and J gave up 0 bases, with 8 bases separating them. CDR3 protein: CASSFDGVNTEAFF. The CDR3 DNA reads TGCGCCAGCAGCTTTGATGGGGTGAACACTGAAGCTTTCTTT.

This clonotype is judged medium-sized (0.01 to 0.1%). This chain connects TRBV6-1 to TRBJ2-2; 9 bases fit TRBD1. V trimming: 6 bases; J trimming: 0 bases; junction bases outside the gene matches: 5. The CDR3 has 16 residues. Looked up from germline, CDR1 is MNHNS and CDR2 is SASEGT. The CDR3 DNA reads TGTGCCAGCAGCGAACAGGGGGCAGCGAACACCGGGGAGCTGTTTTTT. Translation gives CASSEQGAANTGELFF.

This clonotype was counted ten times or more. This chain links TRBV5-5 with TRBJ2-3, with D perhaps TRBD1 or TRBD2 (5 bases each). In germline, CDR1 is SGHKS, CDR2 YYEKEE (reference sequence). Deletions cut 2 bases from V and 2 bases from J, with 15 bases between. There are 16 residues in the CDR3. Here the CDR3 DNA reads TGTGCCAGCAGCTTCTTGGGACGGCAAGACACAGATACGCAGTATTTT. This encodes CASSFLGRQDTDTQYF.

This clonotype was seen ten or more times. The chain has TRBV5-4 and TRBJ2-3; 8 bases fit TRBD2. Germline V CDR1 and CDR2: SGHNT, YYREEE (reference sequence). Germline trimming cut 5 bases from V and 2 bases from J; bases unmatched to any gene: 4. The CDR3 is 14 residues long. The chain's CDR3 is CASSGGGYTDTQYF. The CDR3 region has the DNA TGTGCCAGCAGTGGCGGGGGGTACACAGATACGCAGTATTTT.

By sample fraction, this clonotype is large. This sequence joins TRBV10-2 and TRBJ2-7, with D tentatively TRBD1 or TRBD2 (5 bases each). Germline CDR1 is WSHSY and CDR2 is SAAADI. This CDR3 comprises 17 residues. V was trimmed by 3 bases and J by 5 bases, leaving 23 bases between them. CDR3 protein: CASSDRGRALSPDEQYF. CDR3 bases: TGCGCCAGCAGTGACCGGGGCCGGGCTTTATCCCCTGACGAGCAGTACTTC.

In this sample, this clonotype turned up many times. The rearrangement joins TRBV5-4 to TRBJ2-7, with D unclear. With 0 bases removed from V and 6 bases from J, the gap between germline ends came to 10 bases. CDR3 size: 13 residues. The V gene's germline CDR1 is SGHNT and CDR2 YYREEE (reference sequence). Here the CDR3 DNA reads TGTGCCAGCAGCTTGGAATGGGTAGGCGAGCAGTACTTC. Encoded protein: CASSLEWVGEQYF.

The chain carries TRBV29-1 and TRBJ2-5, with 8 bases fitting TRBD2. Trimming removed 7 bases from V and 1 base from J; junction bases left unmatched: 5. The CDR3 is 13 residues long. From germline, CDR1 is SQVTM and CDR2 ANQGSEA. Here the CDR3 reads CSAGGGSQETQYF. For the CDR3, the DNA is TGCAGCGCCGGGGGGGGAAGCCAAGAGACCCAGTACTTC.

This clonotype came up many times. This chain connects TRBV6-6 to TRBJ1-5, with D possibly matching TRBD1 (6 bases). Germline loops: CDR1 MNHNY, CDR2 SVGAGI (reference sequence). This CDR3 is built from 16 residues. The V gene lost 2 bases and the J gene lost 1 base, with 12 bases spanning the gap. CDR3 region: CASSYPPGASNQPQHF. The CDR3 region has the DNA TGTGCCAGCAGTTACCCCCCGGGGGCCAGCAATCAGCCCCAGCATTTT.

This clonotype has at least ten counts. The J gene is TRBJ2-2, the V gene TRBV9, with unresolved D. V was pared by 3 bases and J by 3 bases, with 18 bases between. Germline V gives CDR1 SGDLS, CDR2 YYNGEE. This CDR3 has 17 residues. The CDR3 loop is CASSAPETVADTGELFF. The CDR3 DNA reads TGTGCCAGCAGCGCCCCCGAGACCGTGGCCGACACCGGGGAGCTGTTTTTT.

In this sample, this clonotype turned up many times. The rearrangement uses TRBV5-1 and TRBJ2-1; D is unresolved. Germline CDR1 is SGHRS and CDR2 is YFSETQ. V was pared by 0 bases and J by 3 bases, with 4 bases between. The CDR3 has 13 residues. CDR3 protein: CASSLGDYNEQFF. The CDR3 DNA is TGCGCCAGCAGCTTGGGGGACTACAATGAGCAGTTCTTC.

This clonotype was observed many times. The V call is TRBV10-3, the J call TRBJ2-6, with 8 bases that match TRBD1. Germline CDR1 is ENHRY and CDR2 is SYGVKD. V was clipped by 7 bases and J by 0 bases; unmatched bases: 8. The CDR3 contains 17 residues. The CDR3 DNA reads as TGTGCCATCACCAGGACAGGGCGTAACTCTGGGGCCAACGTCCTGACTTTC. The encoded protein is CAITRTGRNSGANVLTF.

This clonotype was seen repeatedly, ten times or more. V usage is TRBV12-3 or TRBV12-4 and J usage is TRBJ2-2; 9 bases match TRBD2. The CDR3 loop spans 15 amino acids. V was clipped by 7 bases and J by 8 bases; unmatched bases: 11. The CDR3 protein is CASTDLSGSDGELFF. CDR3 coding DNA: TGTGCCAGCACCGACCTTAGCGGGAGTGATGGGGAGCTGTTTTTT.

This clonotype was seen at least ten times. The genes are TRBV27 and TRBJ2-1; 7 bases map to TRBD1. CDR3 length: 15 residues. Germline CDR1 and CDR2: MNHEY and SMNVEV (reference sequence). V dropped 3 bases and J dropped 7; count of bases not matched to a gene: 9. The CDR3 sequence is CASSFSQGDGNEQFF. CDR3 bases: TGTGCCAGCAGTTTCAGCCAGGGGGATGGGAATGAGCAGTTCTTC.

This clonotype was found many times. The chain recombines TRBV5-4 with TRBJ2-5, with TRBD1 as a possible D gene (5 bases). Germline V gene data show CDR1 as SGHNT and CDR2 as YYREEE (reference sequence). Deletions cut 6 bases from V and 1 base from J, with 13 bases between. CDR3 size: 14 residues. For the CDR3, the DNA is TGTGCCAGCACTCAGGCTGGGGCCCAAGAGACCCAGTACTTC. This sequence encodes CASTQAGAQETQYF.

This clonotype came up a few times. This chain joins TRBV5-1 and TRBJ1-4; 7 bases match TRBD1. Germline CDR1 SGHRS, CDR2 YFSETQ. This CDR3 has 15 residues. The V gene end was trimmed by 3 bases and the J gene end by 5 bases; junction bases not matched to a gene: 7. Here the CDR3 reads CASSSNRGGNEKLFF. The CDR3 DNA sequence: TGCGCCAGCAGCTCCAACAGGGGAGGGAATGAAAAACTGTTTTTT.

This clonotype was counted at least ten times. The chain has TRBV14 and TRBJ1-1; a weak D match, TRBD1 (5 bases). Trimming cost V 4 bases and J 0 bases, with 12 bases left between them. The length of the CDR3 is 15 residues. The germline V gene encodes CDR1 SGHDN and CDR2 FVKESK. CDR3 region: CASSPRTRMNTEAFF. The CDR3 DNA is TGTGCCAGCAGCCCCCGGACACGTATGAACACTGAAGCTTTCTTT.

J is TRBJ2-3 and V is TRBV6-5; D is ambiguous. The CDR3 sequence is 15 residues long. Germline V gene lookup returns CDR1 MNHEY and CDR2 SVGAGI. Trimming left V 0 bases short and J 4 bases short, with 11 bases between. The CDR3 reads CASSYSNDDPDTQYF. The CDR3 region has the DNA TGTGCCAGCAGTTACTCGAATGACGACCCAGATACGCAGTATTTT.

This clonotype was seen at least ten times. V gene TRBV5-6 combines with J gene TRBJ1-4, with 8 positions matching TRBD1. The germline V gene encodes CDR1 SGHDT and CDR2 YYEEEE. The V gene end was trimmed by 4 bases and the J gene end by 7 bases; junction bases not matched to a gene: 9. CDR3 length: 15 amino acids. Written as DNA, the CDR3 is TGTGCCAGCAGCCCAAGGACAGGGAGGGGTGAAAAACTGTTTTTT. Amino acids: CASSPRTGRGEKLFF.

Many counts were recorded for this clonotype. This chain joins TRBV12-3 or TRBV12-4 and TRBJ2-7; 7 positions match TRBD1. The CDR3 is made up of 14 amino acids. The ends lost 6 bases at V and 3 bases at J; junction bases unmatched: 8. CDR3 DNA: TGTGCCAGCAGCGCCCGGGACAGTTACTACGAGCAGTACTTC. The encoded protein is CASSARDSYYEQYF.

This clonotype has at least ten counts. This chain uses TRBV28 with TRBJ1-1; TRBD1 matches at 7 bases. The germline V gene encodes CDR1 MDHEN and CDR2 SYDVKM. CDR3 length equals 14 residues. V gave up 5 bases and J gave up 3 bases; unmatched junction bases: 6. In nucleotides, the CDR3 is TGTGCCAGCAGTGAAGGGGGCTCTGACACTGAAGCTTTCTTT. Its protein product is CASSEGGSDTEAFF.

This clonotype occurred many times. J is TRBJ2-5 and V is TRBV7-8; no reliable D call. V lost 0 bases to trimming and J lost 3 bases, with 11 bases between them. The CDR3 loop spans 15 amino acids. Per germline, CDR1 SGHVS and CDR2 FQNEAQ. The CDR3, as DNA: TGTGCCAGCAGCTTAGCTTTCCCGCCAGAAGAGACCCAGTACTTC. Its translation: CASSLAFPPEETQYF.

In its sample, this clonotype is medium-sized. The gene calls are TRBV5-5 and TRBJ1-1; D is uncertain. The CDR3 totals 15 residues. V lost 4 bases and J lost 1, with 14 bases in between. Per the germline V gene, CDR1 is SGHKS and CDR2 is YYEKEE (reference sequence). The CDR3 region is CASSPFARANTEAFF. CDR3 nucleotide sequence: TGTGCCAGCAGCCCATTCGCGAGGGCGAACACTGAAGCTTTCTTT.

This clonotype was detected ten times or more. This chain joins TRBV20-1 and TRBJ2-7; 11 positions match TRBD2. The CDR3 is 15 residues long. In germline, CDR1 is DFQATT, CDR2 SNEGSKA (reference sequence). Unmatched junction bases numbered 9, after V lost 6 bases and J lost 2 bases. In DNA, the CDR3 is TGCAGTGCAACATTAGCGGGGGGGCTGCCCTACGAGCAGTACTTC. Encoded protein: CSATLAGGLPYEQYF.

This clonotype was counted ten times or more. V and J are TRBV4-1 and TRBJ1-4; TRBD1 might be the D (6 bases). Trimming took off 3 bases at V and 8 bases at J, with 16 bases between the two ends. Per germline, CDR1 MGHRA and CDR2 YSYEKL. The CDR3 contains 15 residues. CDR3 coding DNA: TGCGCCAGCAGCCACATTACAGGGTGGAGGGAAAAACTGTTTTTT. Amino acid sequence: CASSHITGWREKLFF.

This clonotype was counted at least ten times. This rearrangement joins TRBV24-1 to TRBJ2-2; D tentatively fits TRBD1 or TRBD2 (6 bases each). CDR1 is KGHDR and CDR2 is SFDVKD in the germline V gene. V lost 4 bases, J lost 5 bases, and 13 bases lay in between. The CDR3 spans 15 residues. CDR3 nucleotides: TGTGCCACCAGTGAGGGGGGCCGAGAAACCGGGGAGCTGTTTTTT. Residues: CATSEGGRETGELFF.

This clonotype was recorded many times. The rearrangement uses TRBV14 and TRBJ2-1; TRBD2 agrees at 12 bases. This CDR3 is built from 15 residues. Germline V gene data show CDR1 as SGHDN and CDR2 as FVKESK. Trimming took 6 bases from V and 6 from J; bases not matched to a gene: 6. CDR3 sequence reads: CASRNGLAGFNEQFF. CDR3 DNA sequence: TGTGCCAGCAGGAACGGACTAGCGGGATTCAATGAGCAGTTCTTC.